Below, 17 T cell receptor beta chains from the same sample are listed, as sequenced in a study of pediatric ulcerative colitis. The table came from immunoSEQ multiplex PCR; TCRdb's copy has only in-frame clones and leaves some out. The top ten hold about 3.5% of the sample, which has about 64,000 clones, approximately 87% seen once. Specimen: blood. The receptors were gathered from a boy younger than 18 with severe ulcerative colitis.

V and J are TRBV5-4 and TRBJ2-1, with 7 bases identical to TRBD2. V gave up 0 bases and J gave up 3 bases; unmatched junction bases: 9. This CDR3 has 17 amino acids. Germline V gene lookup returns CDR1 SGHNT and CDR2 YYREEE (reference sequence). The DNA of the CDR3 is TGTGCCAGCAGCTTGGGCGGGAGTAGTATAGACTACAATGAGCAGTTCTTC. It yields the protein CASSLGGSSIDYNEQFF.

Written as DNA, the CDR3 is TGCAGCGTTGAAGACAGGGAAGGTGAGCAGTTCTTC. Translating gives CSVEDREGEQFF. The chain has TRBV29-1 and TRBJ2-1; TRBD1 might be the D (5 bases). The CDR3 has 12 residues. Trimming pared 0 bases from V and 9 bases from J, leaving 9 bases between. Germline V gene data show CDR1 as SQVTM and CDR2 as ANQGSEA.

The chain carries TRBV30 and TRBJ2-7, with D hard to call. Deletions cut 1 base from V and 1 base from J, with 5 bases between. This CDR3 is built from 12 residues. Germline CDR1 reads GTSNPN; CDR2 reads SVGIG (reference sequence). Written as DNA, the CDR3 is TGTGCCTGGAGTGGCACGTCCTACGAGCAGTACTTC. This sequence encodes CAWSGTSYEQYF.

As concerns this clone: Other DNA variants within this sample encode the same CDR3. The rearrangement links TRBV20-1 to TRBJ2-1; no reliable D call. The CDR3 consists of 11 residues. Trimming took off 1 base at V and 7 bases at J, with 5 bases between the two ends. The germline V gene has CDR1 DFQATT and CDR2 SNEGSKA (reference sequence). CDR3 in amino acids: CSARVGNEQFF. DNA for the CDR3: TGCAGTGCTAGAGTGGGGAATGAGCAGTTCTTC.

The chain recombines TRBV19 with TRBJ2-1, with D unclear. Trimming took 7 bases from V and 6 from J, leaving 13 bases between them. The germline V gene has CDR1 LNHDA and CDR2 SQIVND (reference sequence). The CDR3 consists of 13 residues. The CDR3 DNA is TGTGCCAGTACCTCGGTAGGGTTCAATGAGCAGTTCTTC. Translating gives CASTSVGFNEQFF.

This rearrangement joins TRBV1 to TRBJ2-7; TRBD2 is taken as the D call from the table, unchecked against the DNA. TRBV1 is termed a pseudogene. The CDR3 runs to 15 residues. The CDR3: CTSSQGGGRSYEQYF. The CDR3 DNA reads as TGCACCAGCAGCCAAGGGGGCGGGAGATCCTACGAGCAGTACTTC.

The table lists this clone with a count of one. The rearrangement joins TRBV6-5 to TRBJ2-7; 11 bases are a match to TRBD1. Trimming took 5 bases from V and 4 from J; bases not matched to a gene: 4. Germline V lookup: CDR1 MNHEY, CDR2 SVGAGI. This CDR3 has 14 amino acids. CDR3 protein: CASSAGQGGYEQYF. The CDR3 region has the DNA TGTGCCAGCAGTGCGGGACAGGGGGGTTACGAGCAGTACTTC.

The chain couples TRBV5-1 to TRBJ2-1; no clear D. The germline gives CDR1 SGHRS, CDR2 YFSETQ. The germline V and J ends were trimmed by 2 bases and 7 bases, with 4 bases remaining between them. The length of the CDR3 is 11 residues. CDR3 sequence reads: CASSFGNEQFF. CDR3 DNA: TGCGCCAGCAGCTTCGGTAATGAGCAGTTCTTC.

The chain employs TRBV7-3 and TRBJ2-1; D remains ambiguous. CDR3 length: 13 amino acids. Trimming removed 4 bases at V and 8 bases at J, with 12 bases between. Germline V gives CDR1 SGHTA, CDR2 FQGTGA. The CDR3 nucleotides read TGTGCCAGCAGCTCTACTTATACCGATGAGCAGTTCTTC. This translates into CASSSTYTDEQFF.

The rearrangement links TRBV4-3 to TRBJ2-5; D gene ambiguous. Germline lookup yields CDR1 LGHNA and CDR2 YSLEER. There are 15 residues in the CDR3. The V and J ends lost 0 bases and 2 bases respectively, with 10 bases between them. The CDR3 sequence is CASSQDTSLQETQYF. CDR3 bases: TGCGCCAGCAGCCAAGATACGAGTTTACAAGAGACCCAGTACTTC.

The chain recombines TRBV13 with TRBJ2-1, with 11 bases identical to TRBD1. Unmatched junction bases numbered 12, after V lost 4 bases and J lost 7 bases. The CDR3 has 17 amino acids. The germline V gene encodes CDR1 PRHDT and CDR2 FYEKMQ (reference sequence). CDR3 in DNA: TGTGCCAGCAGCTCGGTTGCCGGGACAGGGGGTAGGAATGAGCAGTTCTTC. Its protein is CASSSVAGTGGRNEQFF.

This clone was counted between two and nine times. V and J are TRBV14 and TRBJ1-4, with no clear D. With 1 base removed from V and 6 bases from J, the gap between germline ends came to 12 bases. Germline CDR1 SGHDN, CDR2 FVKESK. This CDR3 is 15 amino acids long. The chain's CDR3 is CASSQVLGQDEKLFF. The CDR3 DNA is TGTGCCAGCAGCCAAGTTCTAGGCCAAGATGAAAAACTGTTTTTT.

The chain joins TRBV7-9 to TRBJ2-7; tentative D call: TRBD1 (5 bases). This CDR3 comprises 17 residues. Trimming cost V 2 bases and J 0 bases, with 17 bases left between them. The germline gives CDR1 SEHNR, CDR2 FQNEAQ (reference sequence). The CDR3 DNA reads TGTGCCAGCAGCTTATTCCCATCCGACAGCTCCTCCTACGAGCAGTACTTC. Translating it yields CASSLFPSDSSSYEQYF.

V usage is TRBV7-9 and J usage is TRBJ2-1; 11 bases line up with TRBD2. J was trimmed by 6 bases and V by 4 bases; bases with no gene match: 8. The CDR3 spans 16 residues. Germline CDR1 SEHNR, CDR2 FQNEAQ (reference sequence). The CDR3 nucleotides are TGTGCCAGCAGCTCCCTACTAGCGGGAGTGGGCAATGAGCAGTTCTTC. Translated: CASSSLLAGVGNEQFF.

The chain combines TRBV4-3 with TRBJ2-7; the match to TRBD2 covers 8 bases. Germline CDR1 reads LGHNA; CDR2 reads YSLEER. The CDR3 length is 13 residues. The V gene end was trimmed by 8 bases and the J gene end by 0 bases; junction bases not matched to a gene: 3. As DNA, the CDR3 is TGCGCCAGCCGGGCGGGGGGCTCCTACGAGCAGTACTTC. Its translation is CASRAGGSYEQYF.

The genes are TRBV19 and TRBJ1-5, with no clear D. CDR1 is LNHDA, CDR2 SQIVND, per germline (reference sequence). V was trimmed by 2 bases and J by 4 bases, leaving 9 bases between them. This CDR3 has 14 residues. CDR3 sequence (DNA): TGTGCCAGTAGTATAACCACGGGAAATCAGCCCCAGCATTTT. This gives the protein CASSITTGNQPQHF.

J is TRBJ2-3 and V is TRBV25-1, with 12 positions matching TRBD2. Germline V gene sequence: CDR1 MGHDK, CDR2 SYGVNS. This CDR3 comprises 16 residues. The V gene end was trimmed by 11 bases and the J gene end by 10 bases; junction bases not matched to a gene: 19. CDR3 residues: CASSPRTSGTDHSQYF. The CDR3 DNA reads as TGTGCCTCCTCACCTCGGACTAGCGGGACAGATCATTCGCAGTATTTT. Looking up the rest from reference TRBV25-1 and TRBJ2-3 gives the full variable domain: EADIYQTPRYLVIGTGKKITLECSQTMGHDKMYWYQQDPGMELHLIHYSYGVNSTEKGDLSSESTVSRIRTEHFPLTLESARPSHTSQYLCASSPRTSGTDHSQYFGPGTRLTVL.